The 20 T cell receptor beta chains listed next were all sequenced from one sample in a study of CD8 T cells in Susac syndrome (dated by TCRdb to about 2019). The method was the immunoSEQ multiplex PCR assay. RNA was extracted with the RNeasy kit and roughly 0.5 to 1 ug was reverse transcribed using random hexamers. TCRdb trimmed the raw reads at Q25, called clones with MiXCR and kept productive beta chains. CDR3 protein duplicates are merged, each entry listing the most common genes and DNA. This sample has 92,000 or so distinct CDR3 sequences in its table, and about 95% of those were observed once. The ten top clones hold 0.62% of the sample. Sample: CD8+ T cells from PBMCs. The receptors originated from a human donor with Susac syndrome.

The chain is built from TRBV24-1 and TRBJ2-2; D may match TRBD1 or TRBD2 (5 bases each). V lost 4 bases and J lost 6, with 14 bases in between. Germline V gene data show CDR1 as KGHDR and CDR2 as SFDVKD. The CDR3 runs to 15 residues. CDR3: CATSDFLGEPGELFF. Here the CDR3 DNA reads TGTGCCACCAGTGACTTCTTGGGGGAGCCCGGGGAGCTGTTTTTT.

The chain carries TRBV27 and TRBJ2-1, with 7 bases matching TRBD2. Germline-derived CDR1 and CDR2 are MNHEY and SMNVEV (reference sequence). V lost 7 bases and J lost 0; bases outside the gene matches: 6. This CDR3 is built from 15 residues. CDR3 loop: CASMLTSNSYNEQFF. In DNA form, the CDR3 reads TGTGCCAGCATGTTGACTAGCAACTCCTACAATGAGCAGTTCTTC.

The J gene is TRBJ1-2, the V gene TRBV5-1; possible D gene TRBD1, 6 bases. Germline values: CDR1 SGHRS, CDR2 YFSETQ. V was trimmed by 0 bases and J by 2 bases, leaving 14 bases between them. The CDR3 length is 16 residues. In DNA form, the CDR3 reads TGCGCCAGCAGCTTGGCCTCAGGGGCAGAGAACTATGGCTACACCTTC. This translates into CASSLASGAENYGYTF.

The CDR3 sequence: CASSSSERRGTDTQYF. The CDR3 coding sequence is TGTGCCAGCAGCTCTTCCGAGCGGAGGGGCACAGATACGCAGTATTTT. The chain uses TRBV7-3 and TRBJ2-3, with D possibly being TRBD2 (6 bases). The germline V gene encodes CDR1 SGHTA and CDR2 FQGTGA. The CDR3 consists of 16 residues. V dropped 4 bases and J dropped 1 base, with 15 bases sitting between them.

The V gene is TRBV18, the J gene TRBJ1-4; no reliable D call. The germline V gene has CDR1 KGHSH and CDR2 LQKENI. Between the trimmed V and J ends, which lost 3 bases and 0 bases, there was a span of 11 bases. The CDR3 is 16 residues long. CDR3 nucleotides: TGTGCCAGCTCACCTAGTGACGGCGCAACTAATGAAAAACTGTTTTTT. Its translation is CASSPSDGATNEKLFF. The full variable domain, with the rest looked up from reference TRBV18 and TRBJ1-4, is NAGVMQNPRHLVRRRGQEARLRCSPMKGHSHVYWYRQLPEEGLKFMVYLQKENIIDESGMPKERFSAEFPKEGPSILRIQQVVRGDSAAYFCASSPSDGATNEKLFFGSGTQLSVL.

The chain links TRBV20-1 to TRBJ2-5, with 10 bases matching TRBD2. The CDR3 totals 17 residues. Germline V gives CDR1 DFQATT, CDR2 SNEGSKA (reference sequence). Trimming removed 3 bases from V and 1 base from J; junction bases left unmatched: 11. CDR3 in DNA: TGCAGTGCTAGGGGCCGGACTAGCGGAGACCGCCAAGAGACCCAGTACTTC. It codes for CSARGRTSGDRQETQYF.

This chain connects TRBV9 to TRBJ2-7; 9 positions agree with TRBD1. Germline V gene sequence: CDR1 SGDLS, CDR2 YYNGEE. There are 14 residues in the CDR3. Trimming at V came to 4 bases and at J to 3 bases, leaving 5 bases not matched to a gene. DNA for the CDR3: TGTGCCAGCAGCCTTGGGACAGGGCGCTACGAGCAGTACTTC. Translation gives CASSLGTGRYEQYF.

J is TRBJ1-6 and V is TRBV6-5; D remains unclear. Trimming pared 6 bases from V and 13 bases from J, leaving 19 bases between. The CDR3 has 14 residues. The V gene's germline CDR1 is MNHEY and CDR2 SVGAGI. Here the CDR3 reads CASRIGPTGRPLHF. CDR3 sequence (DNA): TGTGCCAGCAGAATCGGACCGACCGGGAGGCCCCTCCACTTT.

The chain recombines TRBV7-2 with TRBJ2-2; D call uncertain. CDR3 length: 13 residues. V dropped 4 bases and J dropped 4 bases, with 7 bases sitting between them. The V gene's germline CDR1 is SGHTA and CDR2 FQGNSA. The CDR3 reads CASSSSPTGELFF. The CDR3 nucleotides are TGTGCCAGCAGCTCCTCGCCCACCGGGGAGCTGTTTTTT.

This CDR3 is CSAPSAVSDYGYTF. CDR3 coding DNA: TGCAGTGCCCCTTCAGCGGTATCGGACTATGGCTACACCTTC. The genes are TRBV20-1 and TRBJ1-2; D gene ambiguous. The CDR3 is made up of 14 amino acids. Trimming shortened V by 6 bases and J by 3 bases, and 17 bases separated the two germline ends. Looked up from germline, CDR1 is DFQATT and CDR2 is SNEGSKA (reference sequence).

This clonotype occurred once. The rearrangement uses TRBV14 and TRBJ2-7; D ambiguous. Trimming left V 0 bases short and J 4 bases short, with 10 bases between. Per germline, CDR1 SGHDN and CDR2 FVKESK. The CDR3 has 14 residues. The CDR3: CASSQERSGYEQYF. CDR3 bases: TGTGCCAGCAGCCAAGAGAGGAGTGGGTACGAGCAGTACTTC. The whole variable domain, remainder taken from reference TRBV14 and TRBJ2-7, is EAGVTQFPSHSVIEKGQTVTLRCDPISGHDNLYWYRRVMGKEIKFLLHFVKESKQDESGMPNNRFLAERTGGTYSTLKVQPAELEDSGVYFCASSQERSGYEQYFGPGTRLTVT.

The gene calls are TRBV6-5 and TRBJ1-2; D unresolved. Germline V gene lookup returns CDR1 MNHEY and CDR2 SVGAGI. This CDR3 has 14 amino acids. V lost 0 bases, J lost 0 bases, and 5 bases lay in between. Here the CDR3 reads CASSYSRTNYGYTF. The CDR3 DNA reads TGTGCCAGCAGTTACTCAAGGACTAACTATGGCTACACCTTC.

The V and J genes are TRBV30 and TRBJ2-5; D is possibly TRBD2 (5 bases). The germline V gene has CDR1 GTSNPN and CDR2 SVGIG (reference sequence). V lost 2 bases and J lost 7, with 14 bases in between. The CDR3 is 13 amino acids. CDR3 nucleotide sequence: TGTGCCTGGAGTCCGATCGGAGGAGGGACCCAGTACTTC. Its translation: CAWSPIGGGTQYF.

This chain joins TRBV20-1 and TRBJ2-7; 7 bases fit TRBD2. The CDR3 is 15 residues long. Per the germline V gene, CDR1 is DFQATT and CDR2 is SNEGSKA (reference sequence). V dropped 4 bases and J dropped 3; count of bases not matched to a gene: 12. CDR3: CSATKPLGGVYEQYF. The CDR3, as DNA: TGCAGTGCTACGAAGCCCTTGGGGGGGGTCTACGAGCAGTACTTC.

The chain joins TRBV13 to TRBJ2-3; 9 nucleotides align to TRBD2. J gave up 0 bases and V 4 bases, and 5 bases lay outside the gene matches. CDR1 PRHDT and CDR2 FYEKMQ come from the germline V gene (reference sequence). The CDR3 extends over 16 amino acids. CDR3 in amino acids: CASSWLLAGSTDTQYF. Here the CDR3 DNA reads TGTGCCAGCAGCTGGCTCCTAGCGGGGAGCACAGATACGCAGTATTTT.

This chain uses TRBV6-2 or TRBV6-3 with TRBJ1-2, with D tentatively TRBD1 (6 bases). Germline loops: CDR1 MNHEY, CDR2 SVGEGT. The length of the CDR3 is 13 residues. The ends were cut back, 6 bases at V and 3 bases at J, with 11 bases in the middle. CDR3 DNA sequence: TGTGCCAGCAGGACGGGACAATACTATGGCTACACCTTC. Translating it yields CASRTGQYYGYTF.

V and J are TRBV5-1 and TRBJ2-5, with D unresolved. V dropped 1 base and J dropped 2 bases, with 9 bases sitting between them. Germline CDR1 is SGHRS and CDR2 is YFSETQ. CDR3 length: 14 amino acids. CDR3 in DNA: TGCGCCAGCAGCTTGTACGGCCGACAAGAGACCCAGTACTTC. This codes for CASSLYGRQETQYF.

Written as DNA, the CDR3 is TGCAGTGCCATGGGGCCGGGGGAGATCTCTAGCACAGATACGCAGTATTTT. It encodes CSAMGPGEISSTDTQYF. The rearrangement joins TRBV20-1 to TRBJ2-3; TRBD2 might be the D (6 bases). Germline loops: CDR1 DFQATT, CDR2 SNEGSKA (reference sequence). This CDR3 comprises 17 residues. Between the trimmed V and J ends, which lost 6 bases and 0 bases, there was a span of 22 bases.

The sample holds a few counts of this clonotype. The chain has TRBV5-4 and TRBJ2-3, with D uncertain. V dropped 1 base and J dropped 0 bases, with 6 bases sitting between them. CDR3 length: 14 amino acids. Germline V lookup: CDR1 SGHNT, CDR2 YYREEE (reference sequence). In nucleotides, the CDR3 is TGTGCCAGCAGCTTGTCCGGTAGCACAGATACGCAGTATTTT. Translation: CASSLSGSTDTQYF.

This clonotype was seen only once. CDR3 residues: CATSIQAGVTDTQYF. In nucleotides, the CDR3 is TGTGCCACCAGCATCCAAGCGGGGGTCACAGATACGCAGTATTTT. The rearrangement joins TRBV15 to TRBJ2-3, with TRBD2 matching 8 bases. Germline V gene lookup returns CDR1 LNHNV and CDR2 YYDKDF (reference sequence). V trimming: 4 bases; J trimming: 2 bases; junction bases outside the gene matches: 5. This CDR3 has 15 residues.